Detailed here is one T cell receptor (beta chain). This entry belongs to a study of control samples from healthy donors and cancer patients. The germline CDR1 and CDR2 sequences are MGHRA and YSYEKL. The CDR3 runs to 17 residues. Trimming pared 3 bases from V and 2 bases from J, leaving 17 bases between. The table came from immunoSEQ multiplex PCR; TCRdb's copy has only in-frame clones and leaves some out. The data contain about 130,000 clones, around nine tenths of them seen just once; the ten biggest clones take up roughly 2.7%. Sequencing was performed on blood. The TCR comes from a middle-aged man in good health. The chain uses TRBV4-1 and TRBJ1-3, with D possibly being TRBD1 (5 bases). The CDR3 here is CASSQSGITGAGNTIYF. In nucleotides, the CDR3 is TGCGCCAGCAGCCAGAGCGGAATTACAGGAGCTGGAAACACCATATATTTT.